These 32 T cell receptor beta chains originate from one sample sequenced in a study of identical twins. TCRdb re-called the 5' RACE reads through MiXCR, storing one row per CDR3 protein. Seen here are roughly 690,000 distinct CDR3 sequences, roughly 6.2% observed once, and the top ten hold under 2%. Sequenced material: naive T cells sorted from blood. The receptors were gathered from a man younger than 35 in good health.

This clonotype turned up a few times. This chain uses TRBV3-1 with TRBJ1-1; D is possibly TRBD1 (5 bases). This CDR3 spans 15 amino acids. V was trimmed by 0 bases and J by 4 bases, leaving 12 bases between them. Looked up from germline, CDR1 is LGHDT and CDR2 is YNNKEL (reference sequence). DNA for the CDR3: TGTGCCAGCAGCCAAGATGGGGCAGGGAGCACTGAAGCTTTCTTT. The encoded protein is CASSQDGAGSTEAFF.

A few counts support this clonotype. The chain carries TRBV18 and TRBJ2-7; D is possibly TRBD2 (5 bases). CDR3 length equals 14 residues. Trimming removed 5 bases from V and 2 bases from J, with 13 bases in between. Germline CDR1 reads KGHSH; CDR2 reads LQKENI. CDR3: CASSSLAGAYEQYV. The CDR3 nucleotides are TGTGCCAGCTCATCACTCGCCGGGGCCTACGAGCAGTACGTC.

This clonotype was recorded at least ten times. This chain joins TRBV5-6 and TRBJ1-5; D not resolved. The CDR3 is made up of 15 amino acids. With 3 bases removed from V and 0 bases from J, the gap between germline ends came to 10 bases. Germline CDR1 and CDR2: SGHDT and YYEEEE. The CDR3 region is CASSSGLYSNQPQHF. CDR3 nucleotide sequence: TGTGCCAGCAGCTCCGGACTGTATAGCAATCAGCCCCAGCATTTT.

This clonotype was counted ten times or more. The chain combines TRBV20-1 with TRBJ2-1, with 9 bases aligning to TRBD2. From germline, CDR1 is DFQATT and CDR2 SNEGSKA (reference sequence). The CDR3 sequence is 15 residues long. V lost 4 bases to trimming and J lost 0 bases; unmatched junction nucleotides: 4. In DNA, the CDR3 is TGCAGTGCTACTAGCGGGGTTACCTCCTACAATGAGCAGTTCTTC. This gives the protein CSATSGVTSYNEQFF.

Only a few counts were recorded for this clonotype. The V and J genes are TRBV18 and TRBJ2-3; no clear D. Per the germline V gene, CDR1 is KGHSH and CDR2 is LQKENI. The CDR3 consists of 15 residues. Trimming took off 4 bases at V and 1 base at J, with 12 bases between the two ends. The CDR3 loop is CASSQIPAGTDTQYF. The DNA of the CDR3 is TGTGCCAGCTCACAGATTCCGGCGGGCACAGATACGCAGTATTTT.

This clonotype appeared many times. CDR3 bases: TGCGCCAGCAGCTTGGCCGGGCGTACAGTCAGAGATACGCAGTATTTT. Encoded protein: CASSLAGRTVRDTQYF. This chain connects TRBV5-1 to TRBJ2-3; D call uncertain. V shed 0 bases and J shed 5 bases, with 16 bases lying between them. Germline lookup yields CDR1 SGHRS and CDR2 YFSETQ. CDR3 length: 16 residues.

J is TRBJ2-3 and V is TRBV20-1, with TRBD1 identical over 7 bases. Germline V gene data show CDR1 as DFQATT and CDR2 as SNEGSKA (reference sequence). CDR3 length: 14 residues. Trimming at V came to 5 bases and at J to 1 base, leaving 6 bases not matched to a gene. Here the CDR3 reads CSAEPGQRTDTQYF. The CDR3 DNA follows: TGCAGTGCTGAACCGGGACAGCGCACAGATACGCAGTATTTT.

In its sample, this clonotype was seen many times. V is TRBV6-1 and J is TRBJ2-7, with D tentatively TRBD2 (7 bases). The V and J ends lost 1 base and 6 bases respectively, with 13 bases between them. Germline CDR1 and CDR2: MNHNS and SASEGT. The CDR3 runs 14 residues. CDR3 nucleotides: TGTGCCAGCAGTGAAGGCCTGAGGGGGGGCGAGCAGTACGTC. Its protein is CASSEGLRGGEQYV.

This clonotype was detected only once. V is TRBV6-1 and J is TRBJ2-3; D is possibly TRBD1 (6 bases). V gave up 8 bases and J gave up 4 bases, with 16 bases separating them. The CDR3 has 14 residues. In germline, CDR1 is MNHNS, CDR2 SASEGT. The CDR3 sequence is CASRWQGRADTQYF. CDR3 in DNA: TGTGCCAGCCGGTGGCAGGGGCGTGCAGATACGCAGTATTTT.

This clonotype was counted between two and nine times. The chain couples TRBV4-2 to TRBJ2-3, with D perhaps matching TRBD2 (5 bases). The V end lost 0 bases, the J end lost 2 bases, and 12 bases lay between the germline ends. The germline V gene has CDR1 LGHNA and CDR2 YNFKEQ. CDR3 size: 16 residues. The CDR3 region is CASSQDQRPHTDTQYF. The DNA for the CDR3 is TGTGCCAGCAGCCAAGACCAGCGGCCCCACACAGATACGCAGTATTTT.

This clonotype came up many times. The chain uses TRBV9 and TRBJ2-2, with 8 positions matching TRBD1. The germline V gene has CDR1 SGDLS and CDR2 YYNGEE. J lost 5 bases, V lost 3 bases, and 3 bases had no gene match. The CDR3 is 14 amino acids. This chain's CDR3 is CASSARTGTGELFF. The CDR3 DNA reads as TGTGCCAGCAGCGCCCGGACAGGGACCGGGGAGCTGTTTTTT. Using reference TRBV9 and TRBJ2-2 for the parts outside the CDR3, the full variable domain is DSGVTQTPKHLITATGQRVTLRCSPRSGDLSVYWYQQSLDQGLQFLIQYYNGEERAKGNILERFSAQQFPDLHSELNLSSLELGDSALYFCASSARTGTGELFFGEGSRLTVL.

This clonotype showed up just a few times. The V gene is TRBV6-1, the J gene TRBJ2-3; 11 nucleotides match TRBD2. Germline CDR1 MNHNS, CDR2 SASEGT. V lost 6 bases, J lost 2 bases, and 4 bases stayed unmatched. The CDR3 totals 15 residues. The CDR3 nucleotides read TGTGCCAGCAGGATAGCGGGAGGGTTCACAGATACGCAGTATTTT. It codes for CASRIAGGFTDTQYF.

A few counts support this clonotype. The chain carries TRBV12-3 or TRBV12-4 and TRBJ2-6; 7 bases match TRBD2. The CDR3 is made up of 20 amino acids. The junction had 15 bases not matched to a gene; V was cut back by 4 bases and J by 0 bases. CDR3: CASSSDLGAGTTSGANVLTF. CDR3 DNA sequence: TGTGCCAGCAGTTCCGACTTAGGAGCGGGGACCACCTCTGGGGCCAACGTCCTGACTTTC.

This clonotype was recorded many times. This chain connects TRBV6-2 or TRBV6-3 to TRBJ2-3, with 10 bases that match TRBD1. The CDR3 is 15 amino acids. The J segment lost 0 bases and the V segment lost 10 bases, leaving 7 bases of the junction unmatched. Germline V CDR1 and CDR2: MNHEY, SVGEGT. In nucleotides, the CDR3 is TGTGCCACCATTAGGGACAGGGGCAGCACAGATACGCAGTATTTT. This gives the protein CATIRDRGSTDTQYF.

This clonotype was counted a few times. The CDR3 nucleotides are TGTGCCAGCAGTCCGCTCGGTAGCGGGTACCTCGATGAGCAGTTCTTC. Protein sequence: CASSPLGSGYLDEQFF. V is TRBV7-9 and J is TRBJ2-1, with 7 bases identical to TRBD2. Germline CDR1 is SEHNR and CDR2 is FQNEAQ (reference sequence). Trimming removed 6 bases from V and 8 bases from J; junction bases left unmatched: 16. The CDR3 sequence is 16 residues long.

CDR3 bases: TGTGCCTGGGGTTACAGGGGGGTCTACGAGCAGTACTTC. Amino acids: CAWGYRGVYEQYF. The gene calls are TRBV30 and TRBJ2-7; 8 nucleotides align to TRBD1. The CDR3 consists of 13 residues. Losses at the gene ends were 5 bases for V and 3 bases for J; bases not matched to a gene: 6. CDR1 and CDR2 (germline): GTSNPN, SVGIG (reference sequence). Filled out from reference TRBV30 and TRBJ2-7, the complete variable domain reads SQTIHQWPATLVQPVGSPLSLECTVEGTSNPNLYWYRQAAGRGLQLLFYSVGIGQISSEVPQNLSASRPQDRQFILSSKKLLLSDSGFYLCAWGYRGVYEQYFGPGTRLTVT.

The chain joins TRBV20-1 to TRBJ2-1; possible D gene TRBD2, 6 bases. The CDR3 covers 14 residues. Germline lookup yields CDR1 DFQATT and CDR2 SNEGSKA (reference sequence). V dropped 6 bases and J dropped 1 base, with 13 bases sitting between them. As DNA, the CDR3 is TGCAGTGCCCTACGTAGCGGATCCTACAATGAGCAGTTCTTC. Amino acids: CSALRSGSYNEQFF.

DNA of the CDR3: TGTGCCAGCAGCTTAATCAGGGGAGGACAGGGAGGACAGCCCCAGCATTTT. As protein: CASSLIRGGQGGQPQHF. The chain joins TRBV7-9 to TRBJ1-5; 8 bases agree with TRBD1. V trimming: 2 bases; J trimming: 7 bases; junction bases outside the gene matches: 13. The CDR3 is 17 residues long. Germline-derived CDR1 and CDR2 are SEHNR and FQNEAQ (reference sequence).

This clonotype was counted only a few times. This sequence joins TRBV4-1 and TRBJ2-1; 7 bases fit TRBD2. The germline V gene has CDR1 MGHRA and CDR2 YSYEKL. The CDR3 extends over 12 amino acids. Trimming cost V 0 bases and J 15 bases; bases outside gene matches: 5. The CDR3 region has the DNA TGCGCCAGCAGCCAAGATCGCGGGAGTCCGTTCTTC. Encoded protein: CASSQDRGSPFF.

This chain links TRBV4-3 with TRBJ2-7; the D call may be TRBD1 or TRBD2 (5 bases each). The V gene lost 0 bases and the J gene lost 4 bases, with 10 bases spanning the gap. The CDR3 length is 14 residues. The germline V gene has CDR1 LGHNA and CDR2 YSLEER. Written as DNA, the CDR3 is TGCGCCAGCAGCCAAGATTTGGGACCATACGAGCAGTACTTC. It specifies CASSQDLGPYEQYF.

In this sample, this clonotype turned up many times. This chain uses TRBV16 with TRBJ2-1; the D is unclear. V lost 7 bases and J lost 5, with 15 bases in between. CDR1 is KGHSY, CDR2 FQNENV, per germline. This CDR3 has 14 amino acids. The CDR3 is CASTQTSRHNEQFF. CDR3 sequence (DNA): TGTGCCAGCACCCAGACCTCCAGGCACAATGAGCAGTTCTTC.

This clonotype was counted ten times or more. The chain has TRBV4-3 and TRBJ2-2; D not certain. The CDR3 is 14 amino acids. CDR1 is LGHNA and CDR2 is YSLEER in the germline V gene. V dropped 2 bases and J dropped 8 bases, with 12 bases sitting between them. The CDR3 nucleotides are TGCGCCAGCAGCCAACGCGCCCGACAAGGGGAGCTGTTTTTT. This translates into CASSQRARQGELFF.

This clonotype showed up many times. The genes are TRBV12-3 or TRBV12-4 and TRBJ2-7; D may be TRBD2 (5 bases). The CDR3 has 14 amino acids. Trimming pared 6 bases from V and 6 bases from J, leaving 18 bases between. CDR3 residues: CASSERGPRSEQYF. The CDR3, as DNA: TGTGCCAGCAGCGAGAGAGGGCCTCGGTCCGAGCAGTACTTC.

This clonotype appeared a few times. The V gene is TRBV5-1, the J gene TRBJ2-1; possible D gene TRBD2, 6 bases. The CDR3 loop spans 16 amino acids. The germline CDR1 and CDR2 sequences are SGHRS and YFSETQ. V was clipped by 1 base and J by 1 base, with 12 bases between them. CDR3 nucleotides: TGCGCCAGCAGCTTGAATGGGGGGAGTTCCTACAATGAGCAGTTCTTC. It specifies CASSLNGGSSYNEQFF. The entire variable domain, with the rest obtained from reference TRBV5-1 and TRBJ2-1, is as follows: KAGVTQTPRYLIKTRGQQVTLSCSPISGHRSVSWYQQTPGQGLQFLFEYFSETQRNKGNFPGRFSGRQFSNSRSEMNVSTLELGDSALYLCASSLNGGSSYNEQFFGPGTRLTVL.

This clonotype was seen at least ten times. The genes are TRBV6-2 or TRBV6-3 and TRBJ2-7, with a tentative D call TRBD1 (5 bases). CDR3 length equals 15 residues. V dropped 0 bases and J dropped 6 bases, with 15 bases sitting between them. Per germline, CDR1 MNHEY and CDR2 SVGEGT. The DNA of the CDR3 is TGTGCCAGCAGTTACTCCACAGGCCTTATGGGCGAGCAGTACTTC. This sequence encodes CASSYSTGLMGEQYF.

Here the CDR3 reads CASSPNSGRANEQFF. The CDR3 DNA reads TGCGCCAGCAGCCCAAATAGCGGGAGGGCTAATGAGCAGTTCTTC. J is TRBJ2-1 and V is TRBV5-1; 11 nucleotides align to TRBD2. The junction had 7 bases not matched to a gene; V was cut back by 4 bases and J by 7 bases. In germline, CDR1 is SGHRS, CDR2 YFSETQ. The CDR3 is made up of 15 amino acids. The full variable domain, its missing parts supplied by reference TRBV5-1 and TRBJ2-1, is KAGVTQTPRYLIKTRGQQVTLSCSPISGHRSVSWYQQTPGQGLQFLFEYFSETQRNKGNFPGRFSGRQFSNSRSEMNVSTLELGDSALYLCASSPNSGRANEQFFGPGTRLTVL.

Only a few counts were recorded for this clonotype. The CDR3 DNA is TGTGCCAGCACCGCGGGTTCGGATGAGCAGTTCTTC. Translating it yields CASTAGSDEQFF. The rearrangement joins TRBV6-5 to TRBJ2-1, with D possibly being TRBD2 (5 bases). The germline V gene encodes CDR1 MNHEY and CDR2 SVGAGI. Trimming pared 7 bases from V and 8 bases from J, leaving 12 bases between. The CDR3 totals 12 residues.

About this clonotype itself: The CDR3 ends on some other residue instead of the conserved phenylalanine or tryptophan, so this is likely a read error. V usage is TRBV5-1 and J usage is TRBJ1-2; no reliable D call. Trimming took 3 bases from V and 0 from J, leaving 9 bases between them. CDR3 length: 14 amino acids. CDR1 is SGHRS and CDR2 is YFSETQ in the germline V gene. CDR3 bases: TGCGCCAGCAGCTCCCTCTTGACTAACTATGGCTACACCCTC. Translation gives CASSSLLTNYGYTL.

In this sample, this clonotype turned up many times. J is TRBJ2-1 and V is TRBV27; D may correspond to TRBD1 or TRBD2 (7 bases each). Trimming pared 11 bases from V and 5 bases from J, leaving 13 bases between. Germline values: CDR1 MNHEY, CDR2 SMNVEV (reference sequence). This CDR3 is 12 amino acids long. Here the CDR3 reads CAAGGLNNEQFF. The CDR3 bases are TGTGCCGCAGGGGGACTAAACAATGAGCAGTTCTTC.

This clonotype was recorded many times. This sequence joins TRBV7-9 and TRBJ1-4; a possible D gene is TRBD1 (6 bases). The CDR3 runs to 13 residues. Trimming pared 5 bases from V and 7 bases from J, leaving 11 bases between. Per germline, CDR1 SEHNR and CDR2 FQNEAQ (reference sequence). The CDR3 DNA reads as TGTGCCAGCAGCACCGGGACATTTGAAAAACTGTTTTTT. Translating it yields CASSTGTFEKLFF.

This clonotype showed up many times. The genes are TRBV6-5 and TRBJ2-3, with 8 nucleotides matching TRBD1. This CDR3 has 16 residues. Germline lookup yields CDR1 MNHEY and CDR2 SVGAGI. V lost 0 bases, J lost 6 bases, and 8 bases stayed unmatched. In DNA, the CDR3 is TGTGCCAGCAGTTACTCGCGGACAGGGCATCCGGATACGCAGTATTTT. Protein sequence: CASSYSRTGHPDTQYF.

This clonotype turned up a few times. V is TRBV4-2 and J is TRBJ2-3, with D uncertain. Germline assignment: CDR1 LGHNA and CDR2 YNFKEQ. This CDR3 contains 17 residues. The V end was cut by 1 base, the J end by 2 bases, with 16 bases between. CDR3 coding DNA: TGTGCCAGCAGCCAAGGAGGTAGTAGGGCAGTCACAGATACGCAGTATTTT. Its protein is CASSQGGSRAVTDTQYF.